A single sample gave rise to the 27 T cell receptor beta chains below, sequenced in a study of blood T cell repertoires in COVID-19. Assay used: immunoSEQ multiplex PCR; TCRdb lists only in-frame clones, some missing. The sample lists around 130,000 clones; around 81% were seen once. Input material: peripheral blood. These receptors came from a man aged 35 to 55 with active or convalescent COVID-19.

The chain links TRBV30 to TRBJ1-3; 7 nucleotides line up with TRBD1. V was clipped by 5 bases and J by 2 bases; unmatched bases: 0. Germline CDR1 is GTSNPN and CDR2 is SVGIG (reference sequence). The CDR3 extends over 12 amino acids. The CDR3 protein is CAWGQAGNTIYF. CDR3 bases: TGTGCCTGGGGACAGGCTGGAAACACCATATATTTT.

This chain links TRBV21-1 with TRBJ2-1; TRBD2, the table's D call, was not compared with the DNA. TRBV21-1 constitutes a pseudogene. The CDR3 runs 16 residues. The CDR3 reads CASSTRKGVIYNEQFF. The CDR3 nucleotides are TGTGCCAGCAGCACCCGGAAAGGAGTGATTTACAATGAGCAGTTCTTC.

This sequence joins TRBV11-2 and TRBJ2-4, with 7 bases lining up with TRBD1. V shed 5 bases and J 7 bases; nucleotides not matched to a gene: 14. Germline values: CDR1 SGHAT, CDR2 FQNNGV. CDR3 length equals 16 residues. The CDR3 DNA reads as TGTGCCAGCAGCCCGGGCGAGGGGGCGCTTTGGAACATTCAGTACTTC. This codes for CASSPGEGALWNIQYF.

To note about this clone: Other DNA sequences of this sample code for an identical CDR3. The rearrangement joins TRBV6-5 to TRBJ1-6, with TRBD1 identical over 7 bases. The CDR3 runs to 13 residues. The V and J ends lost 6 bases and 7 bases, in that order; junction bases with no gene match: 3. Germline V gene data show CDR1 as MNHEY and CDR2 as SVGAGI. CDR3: CASRRDSNSPLHF. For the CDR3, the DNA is TGTGCCAGCAGGCGGGACAGCAATTCACCCCTCCACTTT.

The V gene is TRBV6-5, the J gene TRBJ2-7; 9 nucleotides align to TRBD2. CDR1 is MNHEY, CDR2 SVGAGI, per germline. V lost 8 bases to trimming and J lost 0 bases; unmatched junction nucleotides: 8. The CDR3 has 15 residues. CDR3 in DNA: TGTGCCAGCGTGGCGGGAGGGCCTCGCTCCTACGAGCAGTACTTC. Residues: CASVAGGPRSYEQYF.

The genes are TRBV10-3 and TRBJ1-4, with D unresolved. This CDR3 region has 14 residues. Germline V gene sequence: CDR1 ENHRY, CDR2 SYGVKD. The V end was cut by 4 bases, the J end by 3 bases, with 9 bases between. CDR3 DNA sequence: TGTGCCATCAGTGGAGACACTCCTAATGAAAAACTGTTTTTT. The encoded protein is CAISGDTPNEKLFF.

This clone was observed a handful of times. The CDR3 here is CASSLAQGWGLHEQFF. Written as DNA, the CDR3 is TGCGCCAGCAGCTTGGCCCAGGGATGGGGGCTCCATGAGCAGTTCTTC. The chain employs TRBV5-1 and TRBJ2-1; the D gene is possibly TRBD1 (6 bases). The ends were cut back, 0 bases at V and 8 bases at J, with 18 bases in the middle. This CDR3 is built from 16 residues. CDR1 is SGHRS and CDR2 is YFSETQ in the germline V gene.

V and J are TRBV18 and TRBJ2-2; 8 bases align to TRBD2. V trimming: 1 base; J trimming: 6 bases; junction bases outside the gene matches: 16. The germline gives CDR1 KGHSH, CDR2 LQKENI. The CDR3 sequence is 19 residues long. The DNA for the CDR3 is TGTGCCAGCTCACCACAGAGGACTAGCCCCGCGTCTGACCCCGGGGAGCTGTTTTTT. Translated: CASSPQRTSPASDPGELFF.

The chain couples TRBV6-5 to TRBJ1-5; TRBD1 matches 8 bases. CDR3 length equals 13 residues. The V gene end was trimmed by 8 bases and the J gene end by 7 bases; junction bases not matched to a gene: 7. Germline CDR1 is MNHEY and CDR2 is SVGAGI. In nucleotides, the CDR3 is TGTGCCAGCGCCCCAGGGGGCAGGCAGCCCCAGCATTTT. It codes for CASAPGGRQPQHF.

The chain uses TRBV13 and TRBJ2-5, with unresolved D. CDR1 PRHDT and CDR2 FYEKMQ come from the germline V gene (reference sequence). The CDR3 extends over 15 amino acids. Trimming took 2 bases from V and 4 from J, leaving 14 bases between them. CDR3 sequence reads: CASSLWAPGTETQYF. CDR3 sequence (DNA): TGTGCCAGCAGCTTATGGGCTCCAGGAACAGAGACCCAGTACTTC. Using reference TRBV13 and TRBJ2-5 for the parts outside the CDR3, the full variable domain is AAGVIQSPRHLIKEKRETATLKCYPIPRHDTVYWYQQGPGQDPQFLISFYEKMQSDKGSIPDRFSAQQFSDYHSELNMSSLELGDSALYFCASSLWAPGTETQYFGPGTRLLVL.

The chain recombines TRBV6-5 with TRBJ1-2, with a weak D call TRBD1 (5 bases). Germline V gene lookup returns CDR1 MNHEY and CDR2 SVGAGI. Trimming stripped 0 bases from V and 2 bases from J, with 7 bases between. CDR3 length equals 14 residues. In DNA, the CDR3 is TGTGCCAGCAGTTACTCCCCAGGGAACTATGGCTACACCTTC. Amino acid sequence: CASSYSPGNYGYTF.

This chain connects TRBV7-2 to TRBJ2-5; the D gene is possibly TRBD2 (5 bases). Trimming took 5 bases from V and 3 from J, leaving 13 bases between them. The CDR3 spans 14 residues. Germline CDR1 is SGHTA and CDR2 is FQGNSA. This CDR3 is CASSLSREKETQYF. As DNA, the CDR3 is TGTGCCAGCAGCCTAAGCCGGGAAAAAGAGACCCAGTACTTC.

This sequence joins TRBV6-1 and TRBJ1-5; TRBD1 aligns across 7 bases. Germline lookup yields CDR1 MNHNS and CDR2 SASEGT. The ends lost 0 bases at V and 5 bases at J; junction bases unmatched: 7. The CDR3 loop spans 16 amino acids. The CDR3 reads CASSEALRGFDQPQHF. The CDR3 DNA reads TGTGCCAGCAGTGAAGCGCTCAGGGGGTTTGATCAGCCCCAGCATTTT.

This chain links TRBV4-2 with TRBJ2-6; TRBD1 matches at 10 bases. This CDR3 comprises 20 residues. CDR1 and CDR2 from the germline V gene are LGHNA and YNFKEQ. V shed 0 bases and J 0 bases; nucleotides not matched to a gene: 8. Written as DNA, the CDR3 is TGTGCCAGCAGCCAAGAAGCTGGACAGGGGGGTAGCTCTGGGGCCAACGTCCTGACTTTC. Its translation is CASSQEAGQGGSSGANVLTF.

The CDR3 loop reads CAWSAGRQMSSYNSPLHF. The CDR3 region has the DNA TGTGCCTGGAGTGCAGGTCGACAGATGAGCTCCTATAATTCACCCCTCCACTTT. The J gene is TRBJ1-6, the V gene TRBV30; D possibly corresponds to TRBD1 (5 bases). Trimming cost V 1 base and J 0 bases, with 16 bases left between them. CDR1 and CDR2 (germline): GTSNPN, SVGIG (reference sequence). This CDR3 is built from 18 residues.

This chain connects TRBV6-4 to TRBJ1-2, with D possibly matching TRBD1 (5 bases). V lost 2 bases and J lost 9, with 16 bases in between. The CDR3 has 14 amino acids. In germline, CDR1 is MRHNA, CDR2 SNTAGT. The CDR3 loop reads CASSDPGDAGSYTF. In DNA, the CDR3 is TGTGCCAGCAGTGACCCGGGGGATGCGGGGAGCTACACCTTC.

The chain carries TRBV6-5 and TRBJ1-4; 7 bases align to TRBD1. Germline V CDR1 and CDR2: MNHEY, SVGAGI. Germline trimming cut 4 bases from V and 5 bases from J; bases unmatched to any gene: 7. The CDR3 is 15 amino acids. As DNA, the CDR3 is TGTGCCAGCAGTTCGCCTGAAGGGGGCAATGAAAAACTGTTTTTT. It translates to CASSSPEGGNEKLFF.

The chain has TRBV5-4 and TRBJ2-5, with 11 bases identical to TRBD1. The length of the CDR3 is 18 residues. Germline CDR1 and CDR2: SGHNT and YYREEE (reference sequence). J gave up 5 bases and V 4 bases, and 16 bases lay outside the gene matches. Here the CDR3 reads CASSPTGTGGTWYETQYF. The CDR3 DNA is TGTGCCAGCAGCCCCACAGGGACAGGGGGTACGTGGTATGAGACCCAGTACTTC.

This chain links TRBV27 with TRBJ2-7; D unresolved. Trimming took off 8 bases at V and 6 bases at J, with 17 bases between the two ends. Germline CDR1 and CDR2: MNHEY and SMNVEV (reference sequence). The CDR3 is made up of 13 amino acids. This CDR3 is CASRPRLRGEQYF. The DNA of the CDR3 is TGTGCCAGCCGCCCCAGGTTGCGTGGCGAGCAGTACTTC.

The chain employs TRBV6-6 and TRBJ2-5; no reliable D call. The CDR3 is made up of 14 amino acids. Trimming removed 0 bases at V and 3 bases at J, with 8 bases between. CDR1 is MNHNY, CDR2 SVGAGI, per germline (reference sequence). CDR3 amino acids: CASSYSMVEETQYF. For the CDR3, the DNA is TGTGCCAGCAGTTACTCGATGGTAGAAGAGACCCAGTACTTC.

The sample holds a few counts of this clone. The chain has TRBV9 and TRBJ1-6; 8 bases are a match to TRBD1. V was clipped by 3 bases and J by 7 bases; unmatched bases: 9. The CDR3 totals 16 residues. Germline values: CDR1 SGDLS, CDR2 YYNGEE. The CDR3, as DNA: TGTGCCAGCAGCGGCAAAGGACAGGGTCTCAATTCACCCCTCCACTTT. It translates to CASSGKGQGLNSPLHF.

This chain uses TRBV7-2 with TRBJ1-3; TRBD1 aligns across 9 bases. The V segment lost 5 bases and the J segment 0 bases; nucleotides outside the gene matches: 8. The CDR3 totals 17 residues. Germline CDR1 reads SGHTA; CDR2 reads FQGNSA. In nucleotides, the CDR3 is TGTGCCAGCAGCCTGGGACAGGGAAAAAACTCTGGAAACACCATATATTTT. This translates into CASSLGQGKNSGNTIYF.

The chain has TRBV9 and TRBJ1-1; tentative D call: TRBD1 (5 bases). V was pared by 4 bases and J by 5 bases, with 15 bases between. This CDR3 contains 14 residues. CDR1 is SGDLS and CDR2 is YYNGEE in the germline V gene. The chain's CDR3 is CASSPSGGLTEAFF. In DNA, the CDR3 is TGTGCCAGCAGCCCGAGTGGGGGGTTGACTGAAGCTTTCTTT.

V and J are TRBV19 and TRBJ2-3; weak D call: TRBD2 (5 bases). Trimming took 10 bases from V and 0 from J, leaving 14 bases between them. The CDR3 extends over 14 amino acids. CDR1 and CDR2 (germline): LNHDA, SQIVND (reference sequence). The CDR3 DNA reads TGTGCCACCAAGACCGGGGATAGCACAGATACGCAGTATTTT. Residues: CATKTGDSTDTQYF.

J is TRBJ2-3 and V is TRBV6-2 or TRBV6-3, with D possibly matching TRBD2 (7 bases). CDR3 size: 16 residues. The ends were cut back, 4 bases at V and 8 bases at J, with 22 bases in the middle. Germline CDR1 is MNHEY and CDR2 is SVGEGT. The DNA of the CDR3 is TGTGCCAGCAGTTTTTTGGGGGGGCATATCCAAAGTACGCAGTATTTT. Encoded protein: CASSFLGGHIQSTQYF.

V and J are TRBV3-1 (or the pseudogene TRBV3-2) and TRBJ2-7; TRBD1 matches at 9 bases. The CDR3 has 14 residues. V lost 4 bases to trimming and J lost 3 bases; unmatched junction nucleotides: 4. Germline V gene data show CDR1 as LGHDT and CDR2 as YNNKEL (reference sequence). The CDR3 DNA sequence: TGTGCCAGCAGCCTACCGGGACAGGGCTACGAGCAGTACTTC. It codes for CASSLPGQGYEQYF.

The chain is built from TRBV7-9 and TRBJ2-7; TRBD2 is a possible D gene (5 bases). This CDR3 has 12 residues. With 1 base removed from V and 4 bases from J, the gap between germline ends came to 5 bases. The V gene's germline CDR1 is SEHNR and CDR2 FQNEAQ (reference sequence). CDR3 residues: CASSLGTYEQYF. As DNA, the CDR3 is TGTGCCAGCAGCTTAGGGACTTACGAGCAGTACTTC.